The 21 T cell receptor beta chains listed next were all sequenced from one sample in a study of blood T cell repertoires in COVID-19. TCRdb keeps only in-frame clones here, not all; method: immunoSEQ multiplex PCR. Of some 20,000 clones listed, more than 70% are singletons. The sequenced material came from peripheral blood. The receptors were gathered from a man aged 40-49 years with active COVID-19.

CDR3 in DNA: TGTGCCAGCAGCTCCGACCCCCTGGGACTAGCGCTCTACGAGCAGTACTTC. Translating it yields CASSSDPLGLALYEQYF. This rearrangement joins TRBV7-2 to TRBJ2-7; 10 nucleotides line up with TRBD2. Germline V gene sequence: CDR1 SGHTA, CDR2 FQGNSA. The V and J ends lost 4 bases and 3 bases, in that order; junction bases with no gene match: 12. The CDR3 length is 17 residues.

This rearrangement joins TRBV11-2 to TRBJ2-1, with D possibly matching TRBD1 (6 bases). Germline CDR1 and CDR2: SGHAT and FQNNGV. V was cut by 5 bases and J by 4 bases, with 15 bases left in between. The CDR3 has 15 amino acids. The CDR3 DNA sequence: TGTGCCAGCAGCCAGGGTAGCAGGGGATACAATGAGCAGTTCTTC. Its translation: CASSQGSRGYNEQFF.

This clone was picked up a small number of times. The chain uses TRBV12-1 and TRBJ2-7; TRBD2, as called in the table, went unchecked against the DNA. TRBV12-1 is noted as a pseudogene. The CDR3 length is 16 residues. The CDR3 DNA follows: TGTGCCAGCAGCGATCCTAGCGGGAGGGCCTTCGACGAGCAGTACTTC. Its translation is CASSDPSGRAFDEQYF.

The V and J genes are TRBV30 and TRBJ2-3; 9 bases agree with TRBD2. Germline assignment: CDR1 GTSNPN and CDR2 SVGIG (reference sequence). With 2 bases clipped from V and 0 bases from J, the junction kept 6 bases outside the gene matches. The CDR3 loop spans 16 amino acids. The DNA for the CDR3 is TGTGCCTGGAGTCGTCTTACTAGCGGGAGCACAGATACGCAGTATTTT. Residues: CAWSRLTSGSTDTQYF.

CDR3 protein: CASSLRDTQETQYF. In DNA, the CDR3 is TGTGCCAGCAGTTTGAGGGACACGCAAGAGACCCAGTACTTC. The chain joins TRBV27 to TRBJ2-5, with D possibly TRBD1 on 6 matching bases. Germline V gene lookup returns CDR1 MNHEY and CDR2 SMNVEV (reference sequence). This CDR3 contains 14 residues. The germline V and J ends were trimmed by 3 bases and 2 bases, with 10 bases remaining between them.

This clone was seen only once. The CDR3 bases are TGTGCCACCAGTGAGGCCTCGATCGGGGAGCTGTTTTTT. It encodes CATSEASIGELFF. The rearrangement joins TRBV24-1 to TRBJ2-2; the D is unclear. CDR3 length: 13 amino acids. The germline V gene encodes CDR1 KGHDR and CDR2 SFDVKD. V gave up 4 bases and J gave up 7 bases, with 9 bases separating them.

The chain links TRBV11-2 to TRBJ1-1; the D is unclear. The CDR3 is 14 amino acids. V was shortened by 5 bases and J by 9 bases, with 19 bases between the two germline ends. Germline-derived CDR1 and CDR2 are SGHAT and FQNNGV. The CDR3 nucleotides are TGTGCCAGCAGCGTGAATAGGCTAGCAGCCAAAGCTTTCTTT. Amino acids: CASSVNRLAAKAFF.

This chain links TRBV5-8 with TRBJ1-4, with a weak D call TRBD1 (5 bases). The germline CDR1 and CDR2 sequences are SGHTS and YDEGEE. The CDR3 extends over 15 amino acids. V was trimmed by 4 bases and J by 4 bases, leaving 14 bases between them. The DNA for the CDR3 is TGTGCCAGCAGCGAAGGTTTCAGGGTTAATGAAAAACTGTTTTTT. This encodes CASSEGFRVNEKLFF.

The chain employs TRBV10-3 and TRBJ1-6; TRBD1 might be the D (5 bases). Germline values: CDR1 ENHRY, CDR2 SYGVKD. The CDR3 extends over 14 amino acids. V lost 6 bases to trimming and J lost 5 bases, with 11 bases between them. CDR3 sequence (DNA): TGTGCCATCAGCAGGGAAAAAAATAATTCACCCCTCCACTTT. Translating it yields CAISREKNNSPLHF.

The chain links TRBV27 to TRBJ2-1, with D perhaps TRBD1 (5 bases). Germline loops: CDR1 MNHEY, CDR2 SMNVEV (reference sequence). This CDR3 region has 15 residues. Trimming stripped 6 bases from V and 5 bases from J, with 17 bases between. The CDR3 region is CASSSRGWGNNEQFF. The CDR3 coding sequence is TGTGCCAGCAGCTCAAGGGGTTGGGGCAACAATGAGCAGTTCTTC.

This chain connects TRBV7-6 to TRBJ1-1, with 7 positions matching TRBD1. The V gene end was trimmed by 5 bases and the J gene end by 0 bases; junction bases not matched to a gene: 3. This CDR3 has 14 amino acids. Germline CDR1 is SGHVS and CDR2 is FNYEAQ. The DNA for the CDR3 is TGTGCCAGCAGCGAAGACAGGGTGAACACTGAAGCTTTCTTT. It specifies CASSEDRVNTEAFF.

The chain has TRBV4-1 and TRBJ2-7, with 8 positions matching TRBD1. CDR3 length: 16 residues. Germline-derived CDR1 and CDR2 are MGHRA and YSYEKL. V lost 1 base to trimming and J lost 4 bases; unmatched junction nucleotides: 9. The CDR3: CASSQGTGFRVYEQYF. The CDR3 bases are TGCGCCAGCAGCCAAGGGACAGGGTTTAGGGTGTACGAGCAGTACTTC.

This clone came up once. J is TRBJ2-2 and V is TRBV9; TRBD2 matches at 7 bases. Germline V gene sequence: CDR1 SGDLS, CDR2 YYNGEE. The CDR3 has 15 residues. V was pared by 2 bases and J by 6 bases, with 7 bases of the junction left unmatched. This CDR3 is CASSVYGTTPGELFF. As DNA, the CDR3 is TGTGCCAGCAGCGTTTACGGGACTACTCCCGGGGAGCTGTTTTTT.

This chain connects TRBV7-9 to TRBJ1-4; unclear D gene. Trimming took off 1 base at V and 5 bases at J, with 11 bases between the two ends. There are 15 residues in the CDR3. CDR1 and CDR2 from the germline V gene are SEHNR and FQNEAQ (reference sequence). The CDR3 sequence is CASSLDGSKNEKLFF. CDR3 coding DNA: TGTGCCAGCAGCTTAGATGGCAGTAAGAATGAAAAACTGTTTTTT.

This clone occurred a few times. The chain uses TRBV27 and TRBJ2-3; 8 bases are a match to TRBD2. CDR1 is MNHEY, CDR2 SMNVEV, per germline (reference sequence). After removal of 5 bases from V and 5 bases from J, the junction contained 6 bases not matched to a gene. This CDR3 spans 14 amino acids. The DNA of the CDR3 is TGTGCCAGCAGTCTCCGGGAGGGGGGAGATACGCAGTATTTT. Amino acids: CASSLREGGDTQYF.

The V and J genes are TRBV5-4 and TRBJ2-5; TRBD2 aligns across 12 bases. The CDR3 is 15 residues long. V gave up 0 bases and J gave up 4 bases; unmatched junction bases: 1. Per germline, CDR1 SGHNT and CDR2 YYREEE (reference sequence). For the CDR3, the DNA is TGTGCCAGCAGCTTGGAGGGACTAGCGGGAGAGACCCAGTACTTC. Protein sequence: CASSLEGLAGETQYF.

In this sample, this clone turned up once. The chain combines TRBV7-9 with TRBJ2-5; TRBD1 matches at 10 bases. V lost 1 base, J lost 4 bases, and 3 bases stayed unmatched. CDR3 size: 15 residues. CDR1 is SEHNR, CDR2 FQNEAQ, per germline (reference sequence). In DNA form, the CDR3 reads TGTGCCAGCAGCTTAGGGGACAGGGGAGCAGAGACCCAGTACTTC. This sequence encodes CASSLGDRGAETQYF.

This clone has just a few counts. The chain employs TRBV19 and TRBJ1-5; no reliable D call. This CDR3 has 12 residues. The germline V gene has CDR1 LNHDA and CDR2 SQIVND (reference sequence). V was cut by 11 bases and J by 6 bases, with 14 bases left in between. The DNA for the CDR3 is TGTGCCGGAGGTTTAGGGCTTCAGCCCCAGCATTTT. This translates into CAGGLGLQPQHF. Complete variable domain (other parts from reference TRBV19 and TRBJ1-5): DGGITQSPKYLFRKEGQNVTLSCEQNLNHDAMYWYRQDPGQGLRLIYYSQIVNDFQKGDIAEGYSVSREKKESFPLTVTSAQKNPTAFYLCAGGLGLQPQHFGDGTRLSIL.

The genes are TRBV5-5 and TRBJ2-7, with D maybe TRBD2 (5 bases). With 6 bases removed from V and 3 bases from J, the gap between germline ends came to 16 bases. The CDR3 is 14 amino acids. CDR1 is SGHKS, CDR2 YYEKEE, per germline (reference sequence). The CDR3 nucleotides read TGTGCCAGCACCGTCTCGGGAACTCACTACGAGCAGTACTTC. Translated, it gives CASTVSGTHYEQYF.

The genes are TRBV12-3 or TRBV12-4 and TRBJ1-2; D is undetermined. The CDR3 has 13 amino acids. V lost 1 base, J lost 8 bases, and 11 bases lay in between. CDR3 residues: CASSLVGGIGYTF. Written as DNA, the CDR3 is TGTGCCAGCAGTTTAGTGGGCGGGATCGGCTACACCTTC.

This chain connects TRBV9 to TRBJ2-3; D gene uncertain. Trimming removed 1 base at V and 0 bases at J, with 9 bases between. Germline CDR1 SGDLS, CDR2 YYNGEE. The CDR3 contains 15 residues. The CDR3 DNA sequence: TGTGCCAGCAGCGTAAGGAGAAGAAGCACAGATACGCAGTATTTT. It codes for CASSVRRRSTDTQYF.